What follows is one T cell receptor (beta chain) and its context. The CDR3 has 15 amino acids. CDR1 and CDR2 from the germline V gene are LGHDT and YNNKEL (reference sequence). The V end was cut by 3 bases, the J end by 8 bases, with 14 bases between. The sample is drawn from a study of blood T cell repertoires in COVID-19. Clones were sequenced by immunoSEQ multiplex PCR, and TCRdb holds only the in-frame ones, with some missing. Of hundreds of thousands of clones detected, roughly 88% appear once; the ten largest clones hold roughly 1.4%. This chain links TRBV3-1 (or the pseudogene TRBV3-2) with TRBJ1-6; weak D call: TRBD1 (5 bases). This clonotype was sampled from a woman aged 25 to 39 with active or convalescent COVID-19. The sequencing input was peripheral blood. CDR3 coding DNA: TGTGCCAGCAGCCAGTCTGCGCAGGGCGATTCACCCCTCCACTTT. Amino acids: CASSQSAQGDSPLHF.